The rows below give T cell receptor beta chains drawn from one sample of a study of OX40 agonist ivuxolimab in advanced cancers. TCRdb's table, derived via immunoSEQ multiplex PCR, lists solely in-frame clones and lacks some. Of around 50,000 clones detected, about 88% appear once; the ten largest clones hold less than 0.75%. Source: CD4+ or CD8+ T cells sorted from blood, taken in a trial of the OX40 agonist ivuxolimab. The receptors were sampled from an adult with an advanced solid tumor such as melanoma, head and neck, liver or kidney cancer. The CDR3 runs from the conserved cysteine through the conserved F or W.

v_call,cdr3_aa
TRBV12-5,CASGLGTGGQGGKANYGYTF
TRBV5-1,CASSPGGGTGDTEAFF
TRBV5-1,CASSLAGGAFETQYF
TRBV5-6,CASSRLVGEETQYF
TRBV13,CASSTRQGGNTIYF
TRBV7-6,CASSLTSGWAGELFF
TRBV18,CASSTWDMLSSGANVLTF
TRBV5-1,CASSARLANEQFF
TRBV19,CASTTGRTGQETQYF
TRBV10-3,CAISESSGEVSEQYF